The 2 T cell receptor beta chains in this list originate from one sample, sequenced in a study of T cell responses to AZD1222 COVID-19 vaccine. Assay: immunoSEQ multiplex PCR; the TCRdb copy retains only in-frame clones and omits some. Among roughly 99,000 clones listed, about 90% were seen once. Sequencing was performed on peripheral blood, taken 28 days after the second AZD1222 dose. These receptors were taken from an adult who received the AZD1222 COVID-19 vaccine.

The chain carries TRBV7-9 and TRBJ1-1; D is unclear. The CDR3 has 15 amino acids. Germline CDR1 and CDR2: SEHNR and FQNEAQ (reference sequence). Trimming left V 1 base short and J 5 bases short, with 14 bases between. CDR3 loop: CASSLVRGRWTEAFF. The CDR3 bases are TGTGCCAGCAGCTTAGTTCGGGGTCGTTGGACTGAAGCTTTCTTT.

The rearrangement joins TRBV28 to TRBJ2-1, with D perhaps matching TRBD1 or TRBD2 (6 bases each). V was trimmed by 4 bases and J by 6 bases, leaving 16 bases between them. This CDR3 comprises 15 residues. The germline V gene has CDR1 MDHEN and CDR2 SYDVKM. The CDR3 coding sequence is TGTGCCAGCAGTTCAAGGGGGGTAGTTGGCAATGAGCAGTTCTTC. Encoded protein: CASSSRGVVGNEQFF.